Listed below are T cell receptor beta chains from one sample, sequenced in a study of CD4 and CD8 cells across lung adenocarcinoma regions. TCRdb re-derived calls from the PCR reads in MiXCR, one entry per CDR3 protein. The sample holds over 9,500 distinct CDR3 sequences, approximately 50% seen once. Specimen: CD8+ T cells from the margin of a lung tumor. The source of these receptors is a female donor with lung adenocarcinoma. The CD4 and CD8 labels of this study may be unreliable. CDR3s include the opening cysteine and the closing phenylalanine or tryptophan. D genes are given only for firm matches. Size tells how often a clone was seen (once, few, many) or the class of an expanded clone, and some rows leave it out.

d_gene: NA; abundance: many; v_gene: TRBV10-1; len: 15; j_gene: TRBJ1-1; CDR3nt: TGCGCCAGCAGTGAGAATATGGGGAGGAACACTGAAGCTTTCTTT; CDR3aa: CASSENMGRNTEAFF
d_gene: NA; abundance: NA; v_gene: TRBV27; len: 14; j_gene: TRBJ2-5; CDR3nt: TGTGCGGGCAGTGGGGGCGGGGTCAAAGAGACCCAGTACTTT; CDR3aa: CAGSGGGVKETQYF
d_gene: NA; abundance: medium-sized; v_gene: TRBV10-1; len: 16; j_gene: TRBJ2-5; CDR3nt: TGCGCCAGCAGTGAGTCGAAGGGGTCCCGCCAAGAGACCCAGTACTTC; CDR3aa: CASSESKGSRQETQYF
d_gene: NA; abundance: medium-sized; v_gene: TRBV14; len: 11; j_gene: TRBJ2-1; CDR3nt: TGTGCCAGCAGCCAAGTATATGAGCAGTTCTTC; CDR3aa: CASSQVYEQFF
d_gene: NA; abundance: medium-sized; v_gene: TRBV27; len: 14; j_gene: TRBJ2-5; CDR3nt: TGTGCCAGCGCCAGAATCCCGTACCAAGAGACCCAGTACTTC; CDR3aa: CASARIPYQETQYF
d_gene: NA; abundance: many; v_gene: TRBV7-7; len: 13; j_gene: TRBJ2-1; CDR3nt: TGTGCCAGCAGTCTGACGGCCCGGGATGAGCAGTTCTTC; CDR3aa: CASSLTARDEQFF
d_gene: TRBD2; abundance: NA; v_gene: TRBV6-1; len: 13; j_gene: TRBJ2-3; CDR3nt: TGTGCCAGGGGAAAACGGGGGGAAGATACGCAGTATTTT; CDR3aa: CARGKRGEDTQYF
d_gene: NA; abundance: medium-sized; v_gene: TRBV6-5; len: 13; j_gene: TRBJ1-2; CDR3nt: TGTGCCAGCAGTTACGGGGCAGGGTCGGGCTACACCTTC; CDR3aa: CASSYGAGSGYTF
d_gene: NA; abundance: NA; v_gene: TRBV6-1; len: 14; j_gene: TRBJ2-1; CDR3nt: TGTGCCAGCAGACCGGGACAATCCTACAATGAGCAGTTCTTC; CDR3aa: CASRPGQSYNEQFF
d_gene: TRBD1; abundance: NA; v_gene: TRBV6-1; len: 15; j_gene: TRBJ2-3; CDR3nt: TGTGCCAGCAGTGGACGGACAGGGCAGGGAGATACGCAGTATTTT; CDR3aa: CASSGRTGQGDTQYF
d_gene: NA; abundance: many; v_gene: TRBV9; len: 14; j_gene: TRBJ2-1; CDR3nt: TGTGCCAGCAGCGTTGGACAACCCTACAATGAGCAGTTCTTC; CDR3aa: CASSVGQPYNEQFF
d_gene: NA; abundance: NA; v_gene: TRBV6-5; len: 15; j_gene: TRBJ2-1; CDR3nt: TGTGCCAGCAGCTACCGGGACTCGGCGATGTATGAGCAGTTCTTC; CDR3aa: CASSYRDSAMYEQFF
d_gene: NA; abundance: many; v_gene: TRBV6-4; len: 10; j_gene: TRBJ1-6; CDR3nt: TGTGCCTCCTGGGATTCACCCCTCCACTTT; CDR3aa: CASWDSPLHF
d_gene: NA; abundance: NA; v_gene: TRBV10-1; len: 14; j_gene: TRBJ2-3; CDR3nt: TGCGCCAGCACGGGGTTAAGAACCAAAAACATTCAGTATTTC; CDR3aa: CASTGLRTKNIQYF
d_gene: NA; abundance: NA; v_gene: TRBV10-3; len: 12; j_gene: TRBJ2-7; CDR3nt: TGTGCGACCGGGCAGACTGACTACGAGCAGTACTTC; CDR3aa: CATGQTDYEQYF
d_gene: NA; abundance: many; v_gene: TRBV6-5; len: 14; j_gene: TRBJ1-1; CDR3nt: TGTGCCAGCAGTTACTCATCTGGGAGCACTGAAGCTTTCTTT; CDR3aa: CASSYSSGSTEAFF
d_gene: TRBD1; abundance: NA; v_gene: TRBV5-4; len: 17; j_gene: TRBJ2-1; CDR3nt: TGTGCCAGCAGCATCGAACCCGGGACAGGCCATATGGGGGAGCAGTTCTTC; CDR3aa: CASSIEPGTGHMGEQFF
d_gene: TRBD1; abundance: NA; v_gene: TRBV27; len: 13; j_gene: TRBJ2-7; CDR3nt: TGTGCCAGCAGTTGGACAGGCCGGGGCGAGCAGTACTTC; CDR3aa: CASSWTGRGEQYF
d_gene: NA; abundance: NA; v_gene: TRBV6-1; len: 14; j_gene: TRBJ2-5; CDR3nt: TGTGCGGGGAGTGAGGCCCGGGACCAAGAGACCCAGTATTTC; CDR3aa: CAGSEARDQETQYF
d_gene: TRBD1; abundance: NA; v_gene: TRBV27; len: 15; j_gene: TRBJ2-5; CDR3nt: TGTGCCGGGGGTTTAGGGGGCCCAGACCCAGAGACCCAGTACTTT; CDR3aa: CAGGLGGPDPETQYF
d_gene: NA; abundance: few; v_gene: TRBV10-3; len: 14; j_gene: TRBJ2-5; CDR3nt: TGTGCCAGTCAGGGGGGCGGGGCCAAAGAGACCCAGTACTTC; CDR3aa: CASQGGGAKETQYF
d_gene: TRBD2; abundance: NA; v_gene: TRBV7-2; len: 18; j_gene: TRBJ2-5; CDR3nt: TGTGCCAGCAGCTTAGGAGATAGCGGGAGGGCCCGGGGGGAGACCCAGTACTTC; CDR3aa: CASSLGDSGRARGETQYF
d_gene: NA; abundance: NA; v_gene: TRBV6-1; len: 16; j_gene: TRBJ2-4; CDR3nt: TGTGCCAGCCGCGCCACGGGGCAGCGAGCCAAAGACACTCAGTACTTC; CDR3aa: CASRATGQRAKDTQYF
d_gene: TRBD2; abundance: NA; v_gene: TRBV9; len: 15; j_gene: TRBJ2-1; CDR3nt: TGTGCCAGCAGCGTCGGACTAGCGGATCACAATGAGCAGTTCTTC; CDR3aa: CASSVGLADHNEQFF
d_gene: NA; abundance: many; v_gene: TRBV6-1; len: 15; j_gene: TRBJ2-2; CDR3nt: TGTGCCAGCACACTGGGCCTTTTTAACACCGGGGAGCTGTTTTTT; CDR3aa: CASTLGLFNTGELFF
d_gene: NA; abundance: many; v_gene: TRBV6-5; len: 17; j_gene: TRBJ2-6; CDR3nt: TGTGCCAGCAGTTACGGGGACTCTAGCTCTGGGGCCAACGTCCTGACTTTC; CDR3aa: CASSYGDSSSGANVLTF
d_gene: NA; abundance: NA; v_gene: TRBV27; len: 13; j_gene: TRBJ1-4; CDR3nt: TGTGCCAGCAGTTTATTAGGTGATGAAAAACTGTTTTTT; CDR3aa: CASSLLGDEKLFF
d_gene: TRBD2; abundance: NA; v_gene: TRBV4-1; len: 15; j_gene: TRBJ2-1; CDR3nt: TGCGCCAGCAGTCTAACTAGCGGGAGTAGGAATGAGCAGTTCTTC; CDR3aa: CASSLTSGSRNEQFF
d_gene: NA; abundance: few; v_gene: TRBV6-1; len: 12; j_gene: TRBJ1-6; CDR3nt: TGTGCCAGCAGCTTCGTATCGGGGGCCCTCCACTTT; CDR3aa: CASSFVSGALHF
d_gene: TRBD1; abundance: few; v_gene: TRBV7-6; len: 15; j_gene: TRBJ2-5; CDR3nt: TGTGCCAGCAGCAGAGCGGGACAGGGGCAAGAGACCCAGTACTTC; CDR3aa: CASSRAGQGQETQYF
d_gene: TRBD2; abundance: NA; v_gene: TRBV10-2; len: 15; j_gene: TRBJ2-3; CDR3nt: TGCGCCAGGAGAGATCGGGCGGGGGGCACAGAGACGCAGTATTTT; CDR3aa: CARRDRAGGTETQYF
d_gene: NA; abundance: NA; v_gene: TRBV7-3; len: 15; j_gene: TRBJ2-3; CDR3nt: TGTGCCAGCAGCGAGACCGGACAGAGAACAGATACGCAGTATTTT; CDR3aa: CASSETGQRTDTQYF
d_gene: NA; abundance: NA; v_gene: TRBV6-1; len: 14; j_gene: TRBJ2-5; CDR3nt: TGTGCCAGCAGTGAAGCCGGGGGCCAAGAGACGCAGTACTTT; CDR3aa: CASSEAGGQETQYF
d_gene: TRBD2; abundance: few; v_gene: TRBV27; len: 15; j_gene: TRBJ2-7; CDR3nt: TGTGCCAGCAGTATCGGGACTAGCGGGGCCTACGAGCAGTACTTC; CDR3aa: CASSIGTSGAYEQYF
d_gene: TRBD2; abundance: few; v_gene: TRBV9; len: 14; j_gene: TRBJ2-3; CDR3nt: TGTGCCAGCAGCGTCGCGGGGGGGCCAGATACGCAGTATTTT; CDR3aa: CASSVAGGPDTQYF
d_gene: NA; abundance: NA; v_gene: TRBV6-1; len: 13; j_gene: TRBJ2-3; CDR3nt: TGTGCCACGGGGCTCTTAGACACAGATACTCAGTATTTT; CDR3aa: CATGLLDTDTQYF
d_gene: NA; abundance: NA; v_gene: TRBV6-5; len: 13; j_gene: TRBJ2-3; CDR3nt: TGTGCCAGCAGTTACGGGGCAACAGATACGCAGTATTTT; CDR3aa: CASSYGATDTQYF
d_gene: TRBD2; abundance: NA; v_gene: TRBV6-2/TRBV6-3; len: 15; j_gene: TRBJ2-7; CDR3nt: TGTGCCAGCACCGGACTAGCGCCGAATTCCTACGAGCAGTACTTC; CDR3aa: CASTGLAPNSYEQYF
d_gene: TRBD2; abundance: NA; v_gene: TRBV10-2; len: 15; j_gene: TRBJ2-3; CDR3nt: TGCGCCGGGAGAGATGGGGCGGGGGGCACAGATACGCAGTATTTT; CDR3aa: CAGRDGAGGTDTQYF
d_gene: TRBD1; abundance: many; v_gene: TRBV27; len: 13; j_gene: TRBJ2-1; CDR3nt: TGTGCCAGCAGTTTAAAGGGCCGGGACAGCCACTTCTTC; CDR3aa: CASSLKGRDSHFF
d_gene: TRBD2; abundance: NA; v_gene: TRBV6-2/TRBV6-3; len: 16; j_gene: TRBJ2-5; CDR3nt: TGTGCCAGCAGCCGCCCTAGCGGGGGGGCCGATGAGACCCAGTACTTC; CDR3aa: CASSRPSGGADETQYF
d_gene: NA; abundance: NA; v_gene: TRBV6-5; len: 15; j_gene: TRBJ2-1; CDR3nt: TGTGCCAGCAGTTACGTCCGTGGGGCCTACAATGAGCAGTTCTTC; CDR3aa: CASSYVRGAYNEQFF
d_gene: NA; abundance: many; v_gene: TRBV10-1; len: 15; j_gene: TRBJ2-2; CDR3nt: TGCGCCAGCAGTGAGGTTAAAGATCGGGCCGGGGAGCTGTTTTTT; CDR3aa: CASSEVKDRAGELFF
d_gene: TRBD1; abundance: NA; v_gene: TRBV27; len: 15; j_gene: TRBJ2-7; CDR3nt: TGTGCCACCCGGTCCCCGGGACAGGGTTATTACGAGCAGTACTTC; CDR3aa: CATRSPGQGYYEQYF
d_gene: NA; abundance: medium-sized; v_gene: TRBV4-1; len: 15; j_gene: TRBJ1-2; CDR3nt: TGCGCCAGCAGCCAAAAGAGGTGGGAGCCCTATGGCTACACCTTC; CDR3aa: CASSQKRWEPYGYTF
d_gene: NA; abundance: NA; v_gene: TRBV6-1; len: 13; j_gene: TRBJ2-7; CDR3nt: TGTGCCAGCGGAAATTCGGACACCTACGAGCAGTACTTC; CDR3aa: CASGNSDTYEQYF
d_gene: NA; abundance: once; v_gene: TRBV10-1; len: 16; j_gene: TRBJ2-3; CDR3nt: TGCGCCAGCAGGGGTAACGGGGGCGGTACCAAAGATACGCAGTATTTC; CDR3aa: CASRGNGGGTKDTQYF
d_gene: TRBD2; abundance: NA; v_gene: TRBV4-2; len: 14; j_gene: TRBJ2-4; CDR3nt: TGTGCCGGCAGCGGAGGACTAGGCCGTGACATTCAGTACTTC; CDR3aa: CAGSGGLGRDIQYF
d_gene: NA; abundance: many; v_gene: TRBV10-3; len: 12; j_gene: TRBJ1-1; CDR3nt: TGTGCCATCCGAAATCATGGCGCTGAAGCTTTCTTT; CDR3aa: CAIRNHGAEAFF
d_gene: NA; abundance: NA; v_gene: TRBV6-1; len: 15; j_gene: TRBJ2-7; CDR3nt: TGTGCCAGCAGACCCTCGGACAGATCTCCCTACGAGCAGTACTTC; CDR3aa: CASRPSDRSPYEQYF
d_gene: TRBD1; abundance: NA; v_gene: TRBV6-2/TRBV6-3; len: 18; j_gene: TRBJ2-4; CDR3nt: TGTGCCAGCACCGACAGGGGACCAGCGCGGGGAGCCACAGACATTCAGTACTTC; CDR3aa: CASTDRGPARGATDIQYF
d_gene: TRBD1; abundance: NA; v_gene: TRBV5-1; len: 16; j_gene: TRBJ2-1; CDR3nt: TGCGCCAGCTCGGACCTAACAGGGGACGGCTCTGGTGAGCAGTTCTTC; CDR3aa: CASSDLTGDGSGEQFF
d_gene: NA; abundance: NA; v_gene: TRBV27; len: 13; j_gene: TRBJ1-4; CDR3nt: TGTGCCAGCAGGGGGCGACGGAATGAAAAACTGTTTTTT; CDR3aa: CASRGRRNEKLFF
d_gene: NA; abundance: medium-sized; v_gene: TRBV20-1; len: 14; j_gene: TRBJ2-5; CDR3nt: TGCAGTGCTAGAGACCGGGGTTATGGGGAGACCCAGTACTTC; CDR3aa: CSARDRGYGETQYF